A single sample gave rise to the 18 T cell receptor beta chains below, sequenced in a study of technical replicates of blood from several donors. Clones were sequenced by immunoSEQ multiplex PCR, and TCRdb holds only the in-frame ones, with some missing. The sample has approximately 81,000 clones; approximately 95% are singletons. Sequences were obtained from T cells isolated from PBMCs. The source is a human donor in good health.

This clone is a singleton in its sample. The V call is TRBV5-1, the J call TRBJ2-3, with 9 nucleotides matching TRBD2. The CDR3 runs 14 residues. The trim removed 4 bases at V and 7 bases at J, leaving 7 bases unmatched. Per the germline V gene, CDR1 is SGHRS and CDR2 is YFSETQ. Here the CDR3 DNA reads TGCGCCAGCAGCATTAGCGGGAGCTTAAATACGCAGTATTTT. Translating it yields CASSISGSLNTQYF.

This chain connects TRBV7-2 to TRBJ2-3; TRBD1 aligns across 7 bases. Germline assignment: CDR1 SGHTA and CDR2 FQGNSA. V shed 1 base, J shed 4 bases, and the junction held 2 bases outside the gene matches. This CDR3 contains 14 residues. In nucleotides, the CDR3 is TGTGCCAGCAGCTTAGGACAGGGTGCAGATACGCAGTATTTT. Translating it yields CASSLGQGADTQYF.

The count of this clone is one. The chain couples TRBV4-3 to TRBJ2-7; the match to TRBD2 covers 11 bases. V was pared by 1 base and J by 6 bases, with 5 bases of the junction left unmatched. The CDR3 has 15 residues. The V gene's germline CDR1 is LGHNA and CDR2 YSLEER. Here the CDR3 DNA reads TGCGCCAGCAGCCAAGTGCTAGCGGGAGGCGGCGAGCAGTACTTC. This encodes CASSQVLAGGGEQYF.

J is TRBJ2-7 and V is TRBV2, with 10 bases aligning to TRBD2. The junction had 9 bases not matched to a gene; V was cut back by 5 bases and J by 5 bases. Germline-derived CDR1 and CDR2 are SNHLY and FYNNEI. This CDR3 has 15 residues. CDR3 DNA: TGTGCCAGCAGTCCGCTAGCGGGAGCAAGGGACGAGCAGTACTTC. Translation: CASSPLAGARDEQYF.

The rearrangement links TRBV2 to TRBJ2-5; TRBD2 matches 7 bases. CDR1 and CDR2 from the germline V gene are SNHLY and FYNNEI. With 7 bases clipped from V and 2 bases from J, the junction kept 7 bases outside the gene matches. The CDR3 consists of 14 residues. The CDR3 DNA reads as TGTGCCAGCATTTCTAGGACTAGTCAAGAGACCCAGTACTTC. Translating it yields CASISRTSQETQYF.

The rearrangement uses TRBV27 and TRBJ2-1; TRBD1 matches at 7 bases. CDR3 length: 14 residues. The V segment lost 6 bases and the J segment 4 bases; nucleotides outside the gene matches: 6. The germline CDR1 and CDR2 sequences are MNHEY and SMNVEV (reference sequence). As DNA, the CDR3 is TGTGCCAGCAGCCCAGGGGGAACTTACAATGAGCAGTTCTTC. This gives the protein CASSPGGTYNEQFF.

The V gene is TRBV5-6, the J gene TRBJ1-5; D gene uncertain. V lost 4 bases and J lost 4, with 6 bases in between. The CDR3 is made up of 12 amino acids. CDR1 is SGHDT, CDR2 YYEEEE, per germline. CDR3 bases: TGTGCCAGCAGCCTACCTAATCAGCCCCAGCATTTT. This gives the protein CASSLPNQPQHF.

The chain employs TRBV5-4 and TRBJ2-4; tentative D call: TRBD2 (5 bases). This CDR3 has 14 residues. Germline V gene data show CDR1 as SGHNT and CDR2 as YYREEE (reference sequence). The germline V and J ends were trimmed by 2 bases and 9 bases, with 15 bases remaining between them. The CDR3 loop reads CASSLHREKSIQYF. The CDR3 coding sequence is TGTGCCAGCAGCTTACACCGGGAAAAGAGCATTCAGTACTTC.

The chain couples TRBV12-5 to TRBJ2-5, with 7 bases aligning to TRBD2. Trimming removed 1 base from V and 4 bases from J; junction bases left unmatched: 0. CDR1 and CDR2 from the germline V gene are LGHNT and FRNRAP. The CDR3 length is 13 residues. In DNA form, the CDR3 reads TGTGCTAGTGGTTTGGGCGGGAGAGAGACCCAGTACTTC. Amino acid sequence: CASGLGGRETQYF. Using reference TRBV12-5 and TRBJ2-5 for the parts outside the CDR3, the full variable domain is DARVTQTPRHKVTEMGQEVTMRCQPILGHNTVFWYRQTMMQGLELLAYFRNRAPLDDSGMPKDRFSAEMPDATLATLKIQPSEPRDSAVYFCASGLGGRETQYFGPGTRLLVL.

The chain links TRBV10-3 to TRBJ2-5; 10 bases agree with TRBD2. With V trimmed by 4 bases and J by 6 bases, 8 bases remained unmatched. Germline V lookup: CDR1 ENHRY, CDR2 SYGVKD. This CDR3 is built from 15 residues. The CDR3 bases are TGTGCCATCAGTGGTAGCGGGAGGCTAACAAAGACCCAGTACTTC. The encoded protein is CAISGSGRLTKTQYF.

The rearrangement uses TRBV9 and TRBJ1-3; D is unclear. V dropped 4 bases and J dropped 2 bases, with 7 bases sitting between them. The length of the CDR3 is 13 residues. Germline CDR1 reads SGDLS; CDR2 reads YYNGEE. Here the CDR3 reads CASSYGTGNTIYF. The CDR3, as DNA: TGTGCCAGCAGCTACGGGACTGGAAACACCATATATTTT.

This sequence joins TRBV9 and TRBJ2-7; D is ambiguous. CDR3 length equals 13 residues. The V gene lost 0 bases and the J gene lost 0 bases, with 4 bases spanning the gap. The germline V gene has CDR1 SGDLS and CDR2 YYNGEE. DNA for the CDR3: TGTGCCAGCAGCGTAGATAGCTCCTACGAGCAGTACTTC. Translating gives CASSVDSSYEQYF.

This chain connects TRBV28 to TRBJ1-5; perhaps TRBD1 as D (5 bases). V lost 0 bases, J lost 7 bases, and 13 bases lay in between. CDR1 and CDR2 (germline): MDHEN, SYDVKM. The CDR3 has 15 residues. CDR3 in DNA: TGTGCCAGCAGTTTATGGCGGGGGGTCGAGCAGCCCCAGCATTTT. Protein sequence: CASSLWRGVEQPQHF. Combining the CDR3 with reference TRBV28 and TRBJ1-5 gives the whole variable domain DVKVTQSSRYLVKRTGEKVFLECVQDMDHENMFWYRQDPGLGLRLIYFSYDVKMKEKGDIPEGYSVSREKKERFSLILESASTNQTSMYLCASSLWRGVEQPQHFGDGTRLSIL.

The chain combines TRBV5-1 with TRBJ2-1; 8 bases match TRBD2. This CDR3 contains 14 residues. Germline CDR1 is SGHRS and CDR2 is YFSETQ. J lost 5 bases, V lost 0 bases, and 1 base had no gene match. CDR3 amino acids: CASSLVLADNEQFF. The CDR3 coding sequence is TGCGCCAGCAGCTTGGTACTAGCGGACAATGAGCAGTTCTTC.

This chain links TRBV28 with TRBJ2-2, with 8 bases matching TRBD1. The CDR3 spans 15 residues. Germline V gene lookup returns CDR1 MDHEN and CDR2 SYDVKM. Losses at the gene ends were 3 bases for V and 4 bases for J; bases not matched to a gene: 4. The CDR3 nucleotides read TGTGCCAGCAGTTTTACCACAGGGGGCACCGGGGAGCTGTTTTTT. The encoded protein is CASSFTTGGTGELFF.

The chain has TRBV19 and TRBJ1-2; 7 nucleotides agree with TRBD1. The CDR3 is 13 residues long. The germline gives CDR1 LNHDA, CDR2 SQIVND (reference sequence). The V and J ends lost 4 bases and 6 bases, in that order; junction bases with no gene match: 5. The CDR3 spells CASSKWDSDGYTF. DNA of the CDR3: TGTGCCAGTAGTAAGTGGGACAGCGATGGCTACACCTTC.

CDR3 sequence: CAISESRDTDLYF. Written as DNA, the CDR3 is TGTGCCATCAGTGAGTCGAGAGACACCGACCTATACTTC. The chain carries TRBV10-3 and TRBJ2-7; D unresolved. Trimming took off 0 bases at V and 13 bases at J, with 16 bases between the two ends. This CDR3 has 13 amino acids. Germline V lookup: CDR1 ENHRY, CDR2 SYGVKD.

The chain joins TRBV9 to TRBJ1-1; 9 positions agree with TRBD1. CDR3 length: 15 amino acids. Germline V lookup: CDR1 SGDLS, CDR2 YYNGEE. Trimming at V came to 4 bases and at J to 1 base, leaving 5 bases not matched to a gene. The CDR3 is CASSLGTGPNTEAFF. CDR3 bases: TGTGCCAGCAGCCTAGGGACAGGGCCGAACACTGAAGCTTTCTTT.